The rows below give T cell receptor beta chains drawn from one sample of a study of cytomegalovirus exposure and HLA in healthy donors. Assay: immunoSEQ multiplex PCR; the TCRdb copy retains only in-frame clones and omits some. The sample yields under 250,000 clones, around 77% seen once. The material sequenced was PBMCs. The receptors come from a woman younger than 45 in good health and CMV-seronegative. CDR3s include the opening cysteine and the closing phenylalanine or tryptophan. A D gene is named only where the DNA matches it firmly. Clone sizes are given selectively: once, few, many, or a class where the clone is expanded.

abundance	v_gene	len	d_gene	j_gene	CDR3aa	CDR3nt
-	TRBV30	13	-	TRBJ1-3	CAWSNSYGNTIYF	TGTGCCTGGAGTAATTCTTATGGAAACACCATATATTTT
-	TRBV5-1	16	-	TRBJ1-1	CASSLAGSYMNTEAFF	TGCGCCAGCAGCTTGGCTGGTAGCTACATGAACACTGAAGCTTTCTTT
-	TRBV23-1	13	TRBD1	TRBJ2-1	CASSQSVDREQFF	TGCGCCAGCAGTCAATCGGTGGACAGGGAGCAGTTCTTC
few	TRBV2	18	TRBD2	TRBJ2-1	CASSKWKILAGRGNEQFF	TGTGCCAGCAGTAAATGGAAAATTCTAGCGGGAAGGGGAAATGAGCAGTTCTTC
-	TRBV5-1	14	-	TRBJ1-2	CASSLSGTNYGYTF	TGCGCCAGCAGCTTGTCAGGGACTAACTATGGCTACACCTTC
-	TRBV23-1	15	-	TRBJ2-7	CASSPPTRLSYEQYF	TGCGCCAGCAGTCCCCCTACCAGGCTCTCCTACGAGCAGTACTTC
-	TRBV27	16	TRBD2	TRBJ2-3	CASSTLAGGLTDTQYF	TGTGCCAGCAGTACCCTAGCGGGAGGGCTCACAGATACGCAGTATTTT
-	TRBV6-5	14	-	TRBJ2-2	CASSPGTNTGELFF	TGTGCCAGCAGCCCCGGGACTAACACCGGGGAGCTGTTTTTT
-	TRBV6-1	13	TRBD1	TRBJ2-2	CASGQGARRELFF	TGTGCCAGCGGACAGGGGGCGAGGAGGGAGCTGTTTTTT
few	TRBV5-1	15	-	TRBJ2-3	CASSLGGSDTDTQYF	TGCGCCAGCAGCTTGGGTGGCTCTGACACAGATACGCAGTATTTT
-	TRBV18	18	TRBD1	TRBJ2-6	CASSRTGISNSGANVLTF	TGTGCCAGCTCACGGACAGGGATTTCTAACTCTGGGGCCAACGTCCTGACTTTC
-	TRBV7-9	14	-	TRBJ2-5	CASSSLPEVGTQYF	TGTGCCAGCAGCTCCCTGCCCGAGGTGGGGACCCAGTACTTC
-	TRBV18	15	TRBD2	TRBJ2-1	CASSRLAGGYNEQFF	TGTGCCAGCTCACGCCTAGCGGGAGGGTACAATGAGCAGTTCTTC
-	TRBV7-9	16	TRBD2	TRBJ2-1	CASSLRLAGSYNEQFF	TGTGCCAGCAGCTTGAGGCTAGCGGGCTCCTACAATGAGCAGTTCTTC
-	TRBV5-1	14	-	TRBJ1-1	CASSLGRGGTEAFF	TGCGCCAGCAGCTTGGGCAGGGGAGGGACTGAAGCTTTCTTT
once	TRBV4-2	20	TRBD2	TRBJ2-2	CASSPQDRGGGRAGTGELFF	TGTGCCAGCAGCCCCCAAGATAGGGGAGGAGGGAGGGCGGGGACCGGGGAGCTGTTTTTT
-	TRBV28	17	TRBD1	TRBJ2-2	CASSLWTGDPNTGELFF	TGTGCCAGCAGTTTATGGACAGGGGACCCGAACACCGGGGAGCTGTTTTTT
few	TRBV10-3	13	TRBD2	TRBJ2-2	CAIGSGNTGELFF	TGTGCCATCGGGAGCGGGAATACCGGGGAGCTGTTTTTT
-	TRBV30	14	-	TRBJ1-1	CAWISTDRNTEAFF	TGTGCCTGGATTTCCACCGACAGGAACACTGAAGCTTTCTTT
-	TRBV5-1	14	-	TRBJ2-1	CASSLLRGDNEQFF	TGCGCCAGCAGTCTTCTCCGGGGTGACAATGAGCAGTTCTTC
-	TRBV5-4	16	-	TRBJ2-6	CASSAGQTSGANVLTF	TGTGCCAGCAGCGCGGGACAGACCTCTGGGGCCAACGTCCTGACTTTC
-	TRBV5-1	11	TRBD2	TRBJ2-3	CASSSAGLWYF	TGCGCCAGCAGCTCAGCGGGACTGTGGTATTTT
-	TRBV11-2	16	-	TRBJ2-5	CASSSFETGEQETQYF	TGTGCCAGCAGCTCCTTTGAGACAGGCGAACAAGAGACCCAGTACTTC
-	TRBV4-1	17	-	TRBJ2-7	CASSQRLVAGSSYEQYF	TGCGCCAGCAGCCAAAGGTTGGTTGCGGGGTCCTCCTACGAGCAGTACTTC
-	TRBV5-6	14	TRBD1	TRBJ2-7	CASGGWTGYLEQYF	TGTGCCAGCGGCGGGTGGACAGGGTATCTCGAGCAGTACTTC
-	TRBV7-8	13	TRBD1	TRBJ2-3	CASSPPTGVVQYF	TGTGCCAGCAGCCCGCCGACAGGGGTAGTGCAGTATTTT
-	TRBV5-1	14	TRBD2	TRBJ2-3	CASSPLAGPRTQYF	TGTGCCAGCAGCCCCCTAGCGGGGCCGCGTACGCAGTATTTT
-	TRBV6-6	14	-	TRBJ1-4	CASSEGATNEKLFF	TGTGCCAGCAGCGAGGGGGCAACTAATGAAAAACTGTTTTTT
-	TRBV4-1	15	-	TRBJ1-5	CASSWSRAGNQPQHF	TGCGCCAGCAGCTGGAGCAGGGCTGGTAATCAGCCCCAGCATTTT
-	TRBV7-9	13	TRBD1	TRBJ2-7	CASSLTGGNEQYF	TGTGCCAGCAGCTTAACAGGGGGTAACGAGCAGTACTTC
-	TRBV11-2	16	TRBD2	TRBJ2-3	CASSLGLAASTDTQYF	TGTGCCAGCAGCTTAGGGCTAGCGGCTAGCACAGATACGCAGTATTTT
-	TRBV27	15	TRBD1	TRBJ2-3	CASRPGTDSTDTQYF	TGTGCCAGCAGGCCAGGGACAGATAGCACAGATACGCAGTATTTT
-	TRBV5-1	16	TRBD1	TRBJ1-3	CASSPGQGLSGNTIYF	TGCGCCAGCAGCCCGGGACAGGGCCTCTCTGGAAACACCATATATTTT
-	TRBV5-1	13	-	TRBJ2-5	CASSLGVKETQYF	TGCGCCAGCAGCTTAGGGGTAAAGGAGACCCAGTACTTC
-	TRBV9	15	-	TRBJ2-1	CASSVGTFELNEQFF	TGTGCCAGCAGCGTAGGGACATTCGAATTAAATGAGCAGTTCTTC
-	TRBV9	15	-	TRBJ1-3	CASSVGGNSGNTIYF	TGTGCCAGCAGCGTAGGAGGGAACTCTGGAAACACCATATATTTT
-	TRBV27	16	TRBD2	TRBJ2-7	CASSPLLAGDSYEQYF	TGTGCCAGCAGTCCCCTACTAGCGGGGGACTCCTACGAGCAGTACTTC
-	TRBV7-6	14	-	TRBJ1-1	CASSPRDDRTEAFF	TGTGCCAGCAGCCCTCGAGATGATCGAACTGAAGCTTTCTTT
few	TRBV7-2	15	-	TRBJ1-1	CASSRKGFMNTEAFF	TGTGCCAGCAGCCGCAAGGGGTTCATGAACACTGAAGCTTTCTTT
once	TRBV19	14	-	TRBJ1-2	CASSSRGVEYGYTF	TGTGCCAGTAGCTCTCGGGGAGTAGAGTATGGCTACACCTTC
-	TRBV6-5	13	-	TRBJ2-7	CASSYLRGYEQYF	TGTGCCAGCAGTTACCTCCGGGGGTACGAGCAGTACTTC
-	TRBV5-4	15	TRBD1	TRBJ2-5	CASSQERTGSETQYF	TGTGCCAGCAGCCAGGAGAGGACAGGCTCAGAGACCCAGTACTTC
once	TRBV9	17	TRBD2	TRBJ2-1	CASSSGTSGSSNNEQFF	TGTGCCAGCAGCAGCGGGACTAGCGGGAGCTCCAACAATGAGCAGTTCTTC
-	TRBV5-1	14	TRBD2	TRBJ2-3	CASSFGLAGSTQYF	TGCGCCAGCAGCTTCGGTCTAGCGGGGAGTACGCAGTATTTT
-	TRBV7-9	12	-	TRBJ1-1	CASSFSGESAFF	TGTGCCAGCAGCTTTTCAGGGGAAAGCGCTTTCTTT
few	TRBV5-4	19	TRBD2	TRBJ2-5	CASSGRGTSGPKIQETQYF	TGTGCCAGCAGCGGAAGAGGGACTAGCGGGCCGAAGATCCAAGAGACCCAGTACTTC
-	TRBV6-1	14	-	TRBJ1-1	CASSYLGGDTEAFF	TGTGCCAGCAGTTATCTAGGGGGGGACACTGAAGCTTTCTTT